One and the same sample provided the 12 T cell receptor beta chains below, sequenced in a study of blood T cell repertoires in COVID-19. The method was immunoSEQ multiplex PCR; TCRdb's version includes in-frame clones alone and lacks a portion of them. This sample has hundreds of thousands of clones, with approximately 90% found just once. Source material: peripheral blood. The receptor source for this set is a man in his 60s with COVID-19, enrolled during active disease.

This sequence joins TRBV27 and TRBJ2-1, with TRBD2 matching over 7 bases. This CDR3 contains 15 residues. The V and J ends lost 2 bases and 4 bases, in that order; junction bases with no gene match: 5. Per germline, CDR1 MNHEY and CDR2 SMNVEV (reference sequence). The CDR3 region is CASSLTRGVYNEQFF. The CDR3 region has the DNA TGTGCCAGCAGTTTAACCCGGGGGGTTTACAATGAGCAGTTCTTC.

This chain links TRBV3-1 (or the pseudogene TRBV3-2) with TRBJ1-5; possible D gene TRBD1, 5 bases. Germline V lookup: CDR1 LGHDT, CDR2 YNNKEL (reference sequence). V was trimmed by 2 bases and J by 4 bases, leaving 12 bases between them. The CDR3 is 15 residues long. This CDR3 is CASSQRGAFNQPQHF. The CDR3 DNA is TGTGCCAGCAGCCAACGCGGGGCGTTTAATCAGCCCCAGCATTTT.

This sequence joins TRBV2 and TRBJ1-2; 7 nucleotides agree with TRBD1. Trimming removed 3 bases from V and 3 bases from J; junction bases left unmatched: 16. Per germline, CDR1 SNHLY and CDR2 FYNNEI. The CDR3 totals 18 residues. The CDR3: CASSDRFPGQTTYYGYTF. CDR3 in DNA: TGTGCCAGCAGTGATAGGTTTCCGGGACAGACAACCTACTATGGCTACACCTTC.

The rearrangement uses TRBV5-5 and TRBJ2-7, with a tentative D call TRBD1 (6 bases). Germline loops: CDR1 SGHKS, CDR2 YYEKEE (reference sequence). Trimming removed 0 bases from V and 4 bases from J, with 11 bases in between. This CDR3 has 14 residues. The CDR3 here is CASSLGTVAYEQYF. The CDR3 nucleotides are TGTGCCAGCAGCTTGGGGACAGTTGCTTACGAGCAGTACTTC. Supplemented by reference TRBV5-5 and TRBJ2-7, the full variable domain reads DAGVTQSPTHLIKTRGQQVTLRCSPISGHKSVSWYQQVLGQGPQFIFQYYEKEERGRGNFPDRFSARQFPNYSSELNVNALLLGDSALYLCASSLGTVAYEQYFGPGTRLTVT.

The J gene is TRBJ2-7, the V gene TRBV7-2, with TRBD2 as a possible D gene (7 bases). Germline loops: CDR1 SGHTA, CDR2 FQGNSA. Deletions cut 4 bases from V and 6 bases from J, with 16 bases between. The CDR3 contains 14 residues. For the CDR3, the DNA is TGTGCCAGCAGCTCCCGAGGGGGGGATACCGAGCAGTACTTC. Residues: CASSSRGGDTEQYF.

The genes are TRBV25-1 and TRBJ2-5; no firm D call. V was trimmed by 8 bases and J by 5 bases, leaving 9 bases between them. This CDR3 is built from 11 residues. Germline loops: CDR1 MGHDK, CDR2 SYGVNS. This CDR3 is CASRLSETQYF. The CDR3, as DNA: TGTGCCAGCCGTCTCTCTGAGACCCAGTACTTC.

The V gene is TRBV28, the J gene TRBJ1-2; D not resolved. Germline V gene lookup returns CDR1 MDHEN and CDR2 SYDVKM. The V gene lost 7 bases and the J gene lost 2 bases, with 14 bases spanning the gap. This CDR3 region has 14 residues. This CDR3 reads CASIPAGINYGYTF. In nucleotides, the CDR3 is TGTGCCAGCATCCCGGCGGGGATCAACTATGGCTACACCTTC.

This rearrangement joins TRBV28 to TRBJ2-3; TRBD2 agrees at 7 bases. CDR3 length: 14 residues. V dropped 3 bases and J dropped 3; count of bases not matched to a gene: 3. Germline CDR1 and CDR2: MDHEN and SYDVKM. The CDR3, as DNA: TGTGCCAGCAGTTTGGGGGGAGGGACAGATACGCAGTATTTT. It yields the protein CASSLGGGTDTQYF.

CDR3 sequence (DNA): TGTGCCAGCTCACTAAACAGGGACGGCAATCAGCCCCAGCATTTT. Its protein is CASSLNRDGNQPQHF. V usage is TRBV18 and J usage is TRBJ1-5; TRBD1 is a possible D gene (6 bases). The V gene lost 4 bases and the J gene lost 2 bases, with 12 bases spanning the gap. The CDR3 contains 15 residues. The germline gives CDR1 KGHSH, CDR2 LQKENI.

The chain carries TRBV11-2 and TRBJ2-1; D is perhaps TRBD2 (6 bases). Trimming removed 6 bases at V and 3 bases at J, with 15 bases between. Germline lookup yields CDR1 SGHAT and CDR2 FQNNGV. The CDR3 extends over 15 amino acids. The CDR3 region is CASSLGTLYYNEQFF. The CDR3 DNA follows: TGTGCCAGCAGTCTCGGGACTCTCTACTACAATGAGCAGTTCTTC.

J is TRBJ1-5 and V is TRBV28; D is unresolved. V was pared by 3 bases and J by 5 bases, with 5 bases between. The CDR3 has 12 residues. In germline, CDR1 is MDHEN, CDR2 SYDVKM. The CDR3 reads CASSFGYQPQHF. CDR3 in DNA: TGTGCCAGCAGTTTTGGCTATCAGCCCCAGCATTTT.

J is TRBJ1-1 and V is TRBV7-9; TRBD1 aligns across 9 bases. From germline, CDR1 is SEHNR and CDR2 FQNEAQ (reference sequence). This CDR3 region has 13 residues. With 4 bases clipped from V and 8 bases from J, the junction kept 5 bases outside the gene matches. The CDR3 loop is CASSYYRGPEAFF. The CDR3 DNA follows: TGTGCCAGCAGCTACTACAGGGGGCCAGAAGCTTTCTTT.